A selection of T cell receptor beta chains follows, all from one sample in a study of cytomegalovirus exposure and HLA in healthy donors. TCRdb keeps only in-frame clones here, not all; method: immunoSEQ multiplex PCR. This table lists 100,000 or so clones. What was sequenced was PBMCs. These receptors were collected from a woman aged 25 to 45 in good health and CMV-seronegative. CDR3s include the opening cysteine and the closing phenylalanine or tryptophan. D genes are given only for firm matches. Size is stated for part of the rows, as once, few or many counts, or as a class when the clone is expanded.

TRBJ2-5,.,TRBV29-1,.,CSAAEQRGETQYF,TGCAGCGCAGCGGAGCAGAGAGGAGAGACCCAGTACTTC
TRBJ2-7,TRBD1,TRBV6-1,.,CASSEEGTGPYEQYF,TGTGCCAGCAGTGAAGAGGGGACAGGACCCTACGAGCAGTACTTC
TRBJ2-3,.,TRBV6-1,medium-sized,CASSGGEASDTQYF,TGTGCCAGCAGTGGAGGGGAGGCTAGCGATACGCAGTATTTT
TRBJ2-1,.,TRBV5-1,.,CASSLANGRGYNEQFF,TGCGCCAGCAGCTTGGCTAACGGGAGAGGGTACAATGAGCAGTTCTTC
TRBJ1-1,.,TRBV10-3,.,CAISESAGSGTEAFF,TGTGCCATCAGTGAGTCGGCGGGCTCCGGCACTGAAGCTTTCTTT
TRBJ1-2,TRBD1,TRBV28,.,CASSSQQGIGGYTF,TGTGCCAGCAGTTCCCAACAGGGGATCGGTGGCTACACCTTC
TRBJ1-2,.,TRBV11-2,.,CASRLSQGGYTF,TGTGCCAGCCGTCTGTCTCAGGGAGGCTACACCTTC
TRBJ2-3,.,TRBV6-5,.,CASTPTAPSTDTQYF,TGTGCCAGCACCCCGACAGCCCCTAGCACAGATACGCAGTATTTT
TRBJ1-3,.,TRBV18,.,CASSLTKAGNTIYF,TGTGCCAGCTCACTCACTAAAGCTGGAAACACCATATATTTT
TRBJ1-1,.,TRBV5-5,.,CASSLGGNTEAFF,TGTGCCAGCAGCTTGGGGGGCAACACTGAAGCTTTCTTT
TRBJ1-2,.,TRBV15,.,CATSSGQLYGYTF,TGTGCCACCAGCAGCGGACAGCTCTATGGCTACACCTTC
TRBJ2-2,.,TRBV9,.,CASSVGWGAGELFF,TGTGCCAGCAGCGTAGGATGGGGGGCCGGGGAGCTGTTTTTT
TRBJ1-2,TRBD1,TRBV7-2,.,CASSPAGRGRRNYGYTF,TGTGCCAGCAGCCCAGCGGGCAGGGGGCGACGAAACTATGGCTACACCTTC
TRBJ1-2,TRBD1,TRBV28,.,CASSSPDRDYGYTF,TGTGCCAGCAGTTCCCCGGACAGGGACTATGGCTACACCTTC
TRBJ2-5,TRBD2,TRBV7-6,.,CASSLPRTSGTETQYF,TGTGCCAGCAGCCTCCCCCGTACTAGCGGGACTGAGACCCAGTACTTC